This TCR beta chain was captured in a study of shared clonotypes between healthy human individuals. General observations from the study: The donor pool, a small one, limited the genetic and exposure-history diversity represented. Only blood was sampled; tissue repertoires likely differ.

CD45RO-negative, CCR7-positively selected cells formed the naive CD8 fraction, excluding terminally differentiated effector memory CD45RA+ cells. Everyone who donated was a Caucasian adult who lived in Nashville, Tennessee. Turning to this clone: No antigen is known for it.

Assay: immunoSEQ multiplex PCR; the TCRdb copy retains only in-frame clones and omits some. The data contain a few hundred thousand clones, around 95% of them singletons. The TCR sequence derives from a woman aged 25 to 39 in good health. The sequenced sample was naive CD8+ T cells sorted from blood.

The CDR3 sequence: CSVGLAGFGEQFF. The CDR3, as DNA: TGCAGCGTTGGGCTAGCGGGATTTGGTGAGCAGTTCTTC. The chain joins TRBV29-1 to TRBJ2-1, with 9 bases identical to TRBD2. V shed 4 bases and J 9 bases; nucleotides not matched to a gene: 7. From germline, CDR1 is SQVTM and CDR2 ANQGSEA. The CDR3 is made up of 13 amino acids.